This T cell receptor beta chain was documented in a study of blood T cell repertoires in COVID-19. Enrollment of patients from Seattle took place during active infection, with longitudinal follow-up. Sequencing was performed with immunoSEQ multiplex PCR; in TCRdb, only in-frame clones are kept and a portion is missing. Found here are about 130,000 clones, more than 70% of them singletons; the top ten hold 3.2%. V lost 0 bases to trimming and J lost 5 bases, with 9 bases between them. Germline V gene data show CDR1 as SGDLS and CDR2 as YYNGEE. This CDR3 spans 14 amino acids. The TCR sequence derives from an elderly woman with COVID-19, enrolled during active disease. This chain links TRBV9 with TRBJ2-4, with D unresolved. The sequenced material came from peripheral blood. The CDR3 DNA reads as TGTGCCAGCAGCGTAGGCTATAGCCAAAACATTCAGTACTTC. Translation: CASSVGYSQNIQYF.